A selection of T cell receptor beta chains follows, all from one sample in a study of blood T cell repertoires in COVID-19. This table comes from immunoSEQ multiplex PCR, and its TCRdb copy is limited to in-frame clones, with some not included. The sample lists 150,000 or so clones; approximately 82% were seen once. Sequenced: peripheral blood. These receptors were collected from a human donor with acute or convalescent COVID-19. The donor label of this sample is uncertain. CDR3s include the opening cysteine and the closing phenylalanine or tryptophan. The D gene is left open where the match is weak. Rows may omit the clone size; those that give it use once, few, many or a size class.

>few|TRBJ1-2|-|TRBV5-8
TGTGCCAGCAGCTTGCTCCCAACTTATGGCTACACCTTC
CASSLLPTYGYTF
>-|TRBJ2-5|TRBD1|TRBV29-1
TGCAGCGTTGGACAGGGTGTGCAGACCCAGTACTTC
CSVGQGVQTQYF
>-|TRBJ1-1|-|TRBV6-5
TGTGCCAGCAGCGCGGGGACGGCGGGAATATCTGAAGCTTTCTTT
CASSAGTAGISEAFF
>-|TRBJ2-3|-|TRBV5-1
TGCGCCAGCAGCTATCTCCCAGGCTCCCCAGATACGCAGTATTTT
CASSYLPGSPDTQYF
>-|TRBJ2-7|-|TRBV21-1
TGTGCCAGCAGCAATGAGGGGCAGTACTTC
CASSNEGQYF
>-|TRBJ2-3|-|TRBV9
TGTGCCAGCAGCCGAGGGGACTCGCGCACAGATACGCAGTATTTT
CASSRGDSRTDTQYF
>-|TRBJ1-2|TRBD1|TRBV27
TGTGCCAGCAGGCCTACCGGGACAGGGGAGGGCTACACCTTC
CASRPTGTGEGYTF
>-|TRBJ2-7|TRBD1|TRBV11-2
TGTGCCAGCAGCCCGGGGACAGGTACCAGTGGCGAGCAGTACTTC
CASSPGTGTSGEQYF
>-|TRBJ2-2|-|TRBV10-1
TGCGCCAGCAGTGAACAGGTCACCGGGGAGCTGTTTTTT
CASSEQVTGELFF
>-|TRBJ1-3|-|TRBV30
TGTGCCTGGAGCGGACAAGGAAACACCATATATTTT
CAWSGQGNTIYF
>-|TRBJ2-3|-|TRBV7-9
TGTGCCAGCAGCTTCCAGGGTTTAGATACGCAGTATTTT
CASSFQGLDTQYF
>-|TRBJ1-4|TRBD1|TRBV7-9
TGTGCCAGCAGCGACACAGGGGCCATCAATGAAAAACTGTTTTTT
CASSDTGAINEKLFF
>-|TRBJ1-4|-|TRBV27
TGTGCCAGCAGTAGACAGGTTAATGAAAAACTGTTTTTT
CASSRQVNEKLFF
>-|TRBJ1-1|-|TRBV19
TGTGCCAGTAGTAAGTATCTCAGGGTTAAGAACACTGAAGCTTTCTTT
CASSKYLRVKNTEAFF
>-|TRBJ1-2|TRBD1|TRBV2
TGTGCCAGCAGACCTGACAGGGAATATGGCTACACCTTC
CASRPDREYGYTF
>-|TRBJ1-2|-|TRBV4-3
TGCGCCAGCAGCCAAGATCACGGGCAGGGCTATGGCTACACCTTC
CASSQDHGQGYGYTF
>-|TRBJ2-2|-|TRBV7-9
TGTGCCAGCAGCCTAACCAGGGGCACCGGGGAGCTGTTTTTT
CASSLTRGTGELFF
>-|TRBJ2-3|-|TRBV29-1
TGCAGCGTCCCAGGGGCCGCTGCGGGTACGCAGTATTTT
CSVPGAAAGTQYF